This TCR beta chain appears in the sequencing data of a study of blood T cell repertoires in COVID-19 (dated by TCRdb to about 2020). The study in broad terms: Samples from collaborators originated in the United States, Italy and Spain and spanned both the acute and convalescent phases of COVID-19. The material from the prospective study consisted of cDNA or gDNA derived from T cells, B-cell-depleted T cells, or PBMCs. Deeply sampled blood TCRbeta repertoires from subjects exposed to, actively infected with, or recovered from COVID-19 were included in the dataset. The repertoires were released in a freely available public database meant as a resource for research on the immune response to SARS-CoV-2. Samples came from the ongoing ImmuneRACE study (first 160 participants) plus 1,254 subjects from 6 global collaborators. Nearly every sample came with metadata listing a de-identified subject ID, COVID-19 status, age in years and sex. Where available, HLA class I and class II types were taken from metadata supplied by the sample provider and were not determined by assay-based typing.

Overall study outcomes, separate from this receptor: The amount of clinical and demographic metadata varied by source and participant and was provided uncurated.

In the prospective study, participants were about 18 to 95 years old, resided in 20 to 30 geographic areas of the United States, and were enrolled through a virtual design. To assign participants to cohorts, the prospective study relied on clinical history that participants themselves reported in a screening survey and a study questionnaire. ImmuneRACE Cohort 3 recovered participants were defined by two consecutive negative NP/OP PCR tests, healthcare professional clearance, or symptom resolution. Mobile phlebotomists in the prospective study collected whole blood, serum and a nasopharyngeal or oropharyngeal swab from every participant. Additional blood draws and questionnaires over an approximately 2-month period could optionally be provided by prospective study participants. Prospective study blood samples were shipped either frozen or at room temperature before DNA extraction. Points on this clone: Its target antigen remains unknown. Nothing much larger sits one base from this clone, and base qualities are not available.

TCRbeta CDR3 regions were amplified from genomic DNA using the immunoSEQ Assay, a bias-controlled multiplex PCR. As for the original processing: The number of nucleated cells in each sample was estimated by amplification of reference gene primers within the assay. To quantify the absolute abundance of each unique TCRbeta CDR3 rearrangement, sequence reads were collapsed and filtered. Productive Simpson clonality was computed per sample as the square root of Simpson's diversity index over productive rearrangements. In its TCRdb copy, this immuneACCESS table keeps in-frame sequences only and misses some clones. Where compared with another copy, unresolved V genes explain less than half of these, and the others have no known cause. V, J and clone size reflect that table, while D and trimming were determined from the DNA. This sample lists roughly 180,000 clones; around 80% were detected once. Under 15% of the sample lies in the top ten.

Ends trimmed: V by 3 bases, J by 5 bases; bases unmatched to a gene: 4. Looking up the germline V gene (reference sequence) yields CDR1 LGHDT and CDR2 YNNKEL. The CDR3 measures 16 amino acids from cysteine to phenylalanine. The entry retains the CDR3 DNA only, 48 bases that are in frame from base 1. The TCR originated in a woman in her fifties or sixties who had recovered from COVID-19. Sequencing was carried out using PBMCs or T cells enriched from blood (not recorded which). This chain joins TRBV3-1 (or the pseudogene TRBV3-2) to TRBJ2-2, with 12 bases in between that match TRBD2. The nucleotides read TGTGCCAGCAGCCACCGGACTAGCGGGATAACCGGGGAGCTGTTTTTT. Translated, this gives CASSHRTSGITGELFF.